This TCR beta chain was captured in a study of blood T cell repertoires in COVID-19. Study in general: The origin of the acute and convalescent COVID-19 samples was the United States, Italy and Spain. Sources were T cells, B-cell-depleted T cells, or PBMCs; the material itself was cDNA or gDNA.

Methods used by the authors: Reference gene primer amplification yielded estimated nucleated cell counts. Profiled with immunoSEQ multiplex PCR; TCRdb holds only in-frame clones, not every one. Clone size and the V and J calls come from that table; the DNA yielded D and trimming. The repertoire holds around 180,000 clones, with more than 70% as singletons. From germline, CDR1 is KGHDR and CDR2 SFDVKD. The CDR3 extends over 19 amino acids. Trimming cost V 4 bases and J 3 bases; bases outside gene matches: 15. J is TRBJ2-1 and V is TRBV24-1; the match to TRBD1 covers 9 bases. This clonotype originated in a man aged 40-49 years with active or convalescent COVID-19. The sequenced sample was peripheral blood. The CDR3 reads CATSDQTGGAGRGYNEQFF. The DNA of the CDR3 is TGTGCCACCAGTGACCAAACAGGGGGCGCGGGAAGGGGCTACAATGAGCAGTTCTTC.